This TCR beta chain originates from a study of shared clonotypes between healthy human individuals (dated by TCRdb to 2019 to 2021). About the investigation overall: A couple of women and a few men aged 18 to 49 years were included in the cohort. Each donor's leukapheresis produced roughly between roughly 0.9 and 8.9 billion PBMCs. To estimate repertoire size and how much clonotypes are shared between individuals, the study performed deep sequencing of blood TCR repertoires from a handful of healthy adults. Libraries were prepared and TCR repertoires were sequenced by different laboratories using diverse techniques, in order to increase sequencing depth and limit assay-specific biases.

Relative to germline, V is missing 5 bases and J is missing 3 bases, with 15 bases of the junction outside any gene match. From the germline V gene, CDR1 is SGHAT and CDR2 is FQNNGV. CDR3 length: 19 amino acids, cysteine to phenylalanine. The DNA shown is the 57-base CDR3, in frame from base 1. General conclusions and limits of the study: The genetic and exposure-history diversity represented was limited by the small number of donors. Only blood was sampled, and tissue TCR repertoires likely differ from those in blood. Based on pairwise subsampling, the degree of clonotype sharing among donors was expected to be affected by sequencing depth.

In regard to this clone: Its target antigen remains unknown. It has no much larger one-base neighbor in the sample; base qualities were not kept.

Using the deep immunoSEQ assay, multiplex PCR amplified TCR CDR3 regions from genomic DNA. For each cell subset, the extracted genomic DNA was distributed evenly across all wells of several immunoSEQ 96-well plates, and each plate served as one replicate. Each replicate PCR for unsorted PBMC received 250 to 300 ng genomic DNA, equal to around 30,000 T cell genomes. Ten immunoSEQ deep assay plates were used to sequence the unsorted PBMC genomic DNA. Purified libraries were measured with a Qubit 3.0 fluorometer, size-checked on a Bioanalyzer 2100, and measured again with the KAPA Library Quantification kit. Every immunoSEQ 96-well plate was sequenced on a dedicated single-read 150-cycle Illumina NextSeq 550 flow cell. Concerning the study's data processing: Because only junctional sequences without quality scores were contained in the immunoSEQ output, filtering matching that applied to full-length reads could not be performed. Sequences were annotated with PyIR, a Python wrapper for IgBLAST v1.9, using IMGT germline references to assign V/J genes and CDR3. Reads with weak V/J assignments (E-value above 1e-6), missing CDR3, stop codons, out-of-frame junctions, or ambiguous translated residues were removed. V3J clonotypes were defined by identical inferred V gene, J gene, and CDR3 amino acid sequence. To compute the percentage overlap between repertoires, the number of shared unique clonotypes was divided by the size of the smaller repertoire. Richness of each repertoire was evaluated using RTK rarefaction, the Chao1 estimator, and Recon v2.1 estimates of unobserved clonotypes. The immuneACCESS repertoire file appears here via TCRdb, limited to in-frame rearrangements. These files lack a portion of the clones; in checked studies, under half of the deficit traces to unresolved V genes, and the cause of the others is not known. V and J calls and clone size are copied from that table; D and trimming were computed from the DNA. The sample data list more than 450,000 clones, and more than 65% of these were observed just once. Together, the top ten hold 10% to 15% of the sample.

The donors were healthy, HIV-negative adults with no recently reported acute infections or vaccinations. Every donor was a Caucasian adult living in Nashville, Tennessee, USA. For unsorted samples, roughly 86 million PBMCs were counted and genomic DNA was extracted with the QIAamp DNA Blood Mini kit. Blood was collected by leukapheresis, and PBMCs were isolated by Ficoll-Histopaque density gradient centrifugation and then cryopreserved in liquid nitrogen vapor phase. Recombination joined TRBV11-2 with TRBJ2-3; 12 junctional bases match TRBD2. The sequenced sample consisted of PBMCs. This receptor was taken from a woman between 35 and 50 years old in good health. Some clones in this sample may be carry-over from other donors' samples. The nucleotide sequence is given as TGTGCCAGCAGCGACACCGGGACTAGCGGGTGGCATGGGACAGATACGCAGTATTTT. It translates to CASSDTGTSGWHGTDTQYF. The CDR3 plus the reference TRBV11-2 and TRBJ2-3 genes for the other parts give the full variable domain: EAGVAQSPRYKIIEKRQSVAFWCNPISGHATLYWYQQILGQGPKLLIQFQNNGVVDDSQLPKDRFSAERLKGVDSTLKIQPAKLEDSAVYLCASSDTGTSGWHGTDTQYFGPGTRLTVL.